A single sample is the source of the 23 T cell receptor beta chains below, sequenced in a study of cytomegalovirus exposure and HLA in healthy donors. The PCR made use of 60 Vbeta and 13 Jbeta primers. This table comes from immunoSEQ multiplex PCR, and its TCRdb copy is limited to in-frame clones, with some not included. The table includes some 190,000 clones, around 80% detected once. Sequences were obtained from PBMCs. The receptors were sampled from a man aged 18-30 years in good health and CMV-seronegative.

V is TRBV7-8 and J is TRBJ2-1; 7 bases map to TRBD1. This CDR3 is 15 amino acids long. V lost 2 bases to trimming and J lost 5 bases; unmatched junction nucleotides: 6. The germline V gene encodes CDR1 SGHVS and CDR2 FQNEAQ. Here the CDR3 reads CASSLTGVVNNEQFF. The CDR3 bases are TGTGCCAGCAGCTTAACAGGGGTAGTTAACAATGAGCAGTTCTTC.

This clone has a handful of counts. The rearrangement joins TRBV10-1 to TRBJ1-2; 7 positions agree with TRBD1. Per germline, CDR1 WNHNN and CDR2 SYGVQD (reference sequence). The V segment lost 5 bases and the J segment 4 bases; nucleotides outside the gene matches: 7. The CDR3 contains 14 residues. CDR3 bases: TGCGCCAGCAGTTGGGACAGTGCGGGCTATGGCTACACCTTC. As protein: CASSWDSAGYGYTF.

V and J are TRBV7-3 and TRBJ1-6; D ambiguous. This CDR3 is 17 amino acids long. CDR1 SGHTA and CDR2 FQGTGA come from the germline V gene. Between the trimmed V and J ends, which lost 1 base and 0 bases, there was a span of 10 bases. The CDR3 DNA reads as TGTGCCAGCAGCTTAAGGCCTTCAAGCTCCTATAATTCACCCCTCCACTTT. Its protein is CASSLRPSSSYNSPLHF.

This clone was seen more than once but under ten times. The chain has TRBV7-9 and TRBJ1-1; D possibly corresponds to TRBD1 (5 bases). Trimming cost V 1 base and J 4 bases, with 13 bases left between them. Germline values: CDR1 SEHNR, CDR2 FQNEAQ (reference sequence). The length of the CDR3 is 15 residues. CDR3 nucleotide sequence: TGTGCCAGCAGCTTAGGGGAGGGGTGGGGCACTGAAGCTTTCTTT. Amino acid sequence: CASSLGEGWGTEAFF.

The V gene is TRBV28, the J gene TRBJ1-2, with D hard to call. The length of the CDR3 is 12 residues. The ends were cut back, 7 bases at V and 7 bases at J, with 13 bases in the middle. CDR1 and CDR2 from the germline V gene are MDHEN and SYDVKM. CDR3 nucleotides: TGTGCCAGCAATACACAGAGACGTGGCTACACCTTC. Encoded protein: CASNTQRRGYTF.

A remark on this clone: One end of the junction varies from germline; a read error may be responsible. The CDR3 DNA reads TGTGCCAGCAGCTTGGAGACCGGGGAGCTGGTTTTT. Residues: CASSLETGELVF. The chain recombines TRBV7-9 with TRBJ2-2; possible D gene TRBD2, 5 bases. This CDR3 comprises 12 residues. Looked up from germline, CDR1 is SEHNR and CDR2 is FQNEAQ (reference sequence).

The chain recombines TRBV5-1 with TRBJ1-2; 10 bases agree with TRBD1. The CDR3 sequence is 14 residues long. Germline lookup yields CDR1 SGHRS and CDR2 YFSETQ. V was clipped by 5 bases and J by 3 bases; unmatched bases: 4. CDR3 region: CASRSGQGDYGYTF. The CDR3 DNA sequence: TGCGCCAGCAGGTCCGGACAGGGGGACTATGGCTACACCTTC. Full variable domain (outside the CDR3, taken from reference TRBV5-1 and TRBJ1-2): KAGVTQTPRYLIKTRGQQVTLSCSPISGHRSVSWYQQTPGQGLQFLFEYFSETQRNKGNFPGRFSGRQFSNSRSEMNVSTLELGDSALYLCASRSGQGDYGYTFGSGTRLTVV.

The genes are TRBV18 and TRBJ2-3; 16 positions match TRBD2. The CDR3 is 19 amino acids. Germline V gives CDR1 KGHSH, CDR2 LQKENI. After removal of 3 bases from V and 4 bases from J, the junction contained 10 bases not matched to a gene. The DNA for the CDR3 is TGTGCCAGCTCACCGCACAAACCGGGACTAGCGGGAGGGGCAGATACGCAGTATTTT. Amino acids: CASSPHKPGLAGGADTQYF.

The rearrangement links TRBV4-1 to TRBJ1-5; TRBD1 might be the D (6 bases). CDR3 length: 19 amino acids. V lost 4 bases to trimming and J lost 3 bases, with 25 bases between them. Looked up from germline, CDR1 is MGHRA and CDR2 is YSYEKL. CDR3 amino acids: CASSLGGGAQGSLNQPQHF. Written as DNA, the CDR3 is TGCGCCAGCAGCCTAGGGGGAGGGGCCCAAGGTTCCCTCAATCAGCCCCAGCATTTT.

The chain uses TRBV28 and TRBJ1-1; tentative D call: TRBD1 (5 bases). The germline V gene has CDR1 MDHEN and CDR2 SYDVKM. V was shortened by 6 bases and J by 8 bases, with 16 bases between the two germline ends. The CDR3 extends over 13 amino acids. In nucleotides, the CDR3 is TGTGCCAGCAGCCTTCACCCGGGACTCGAAGCTTTCTTT. Its translation: CASSLHPGLEAFF.

This chain connects TRBV21-1 to TRBJ1-1; the D call TRBD1 from the table was never checked on the DNA. TRBV21-1 is assigned pseudogene status. The CDR3 totals 16 residues. CDR3 in DNA: TGTGCCAGCAGCAAAGGGGGGCAGGGACGGAAAACTGAAGCTTTCTTT. This gives the protein CASSKGGQGRKTEAFF.

The chain has TRBV5-4 and TRBJ2-5; D is perhaps TRBD1 (6 bases). The length of the CDR3 is 13 residues. Germline loops: CDR1 SGHNT, CDR2 YYREEE (reference sequence). V shed 4 bases and J shed 5 bases, with 12 bases lying between them. CDR3 coding DNA: TGTGCCAGCAGCAACAGGGTAGGCGAGACCCAGTACTTC. Amino acids: CASSNRVGETQYF. Looking up the rest from reference TRBV5-4 and TRBJ2-5 gives the full variable domain: ETGVTQSPTHLIKTRGQQVTLRCSSQSGHNTVSWYQQALGQGPQFIFQYYREEENGRGNFPPRFSGLQFPNYSSELNVNALELDDSALYLCASSNRVGETQYFGPGTRLLVL.

The V and J genes are TRBV4-1 and TRBJ1-4; D is unresolved. V was clipped by 1 base and J by 4 bases, with 7 bases between them. This CDR3 contains 14 residues. Germline V CDR1 and CDR2: MGHRA, YSYEKL. CDR3 sequence: CASSQGGVNEKLFF. DNA for the CDR3: TGCGCCAGCAGCCAAGGGGGAGTTAATGAAAAACTGTTTTTT.

CDR3 sequence (DNA): TGTGCCTGTACCCCAAGAGTAACCCGGGACAGGGGAATGAACACTGAAGCTTTCTTT. Residues: CACTPRVTRDRGMNTEAFF. The chain uses TRBV30 and TRBJ1-1, with 10 bases lining up with TRBD1. V was clipped by 6 bases and J by 0 bases; unmatched bases: 19. The germline V gene encodes CDR1 GTSNPN and CDR2 SVGIG (reference sequence). This CDR3 contains 19 residues.

The chain combines TRBV5-1 with TRBJ2-3; 11 bases map to TRBD2. CDR3 size: 16 residues. Germline-derived CDR1 and CDR2 are SGHRS and YFSETQ. The ends lost 3 bases at V and 0 bases at J; junction bases unmatched: 3. CDR3 in amino acids: CASSYLAGGSTDTQYF. The CDR3 region has the DNA TGCGCCAGCAGCTACCTAGCGGGGGGTAGCACAGATACGCAGTATTTT.

V usage is TRBV5-1 and J usage is TRBJ2-5; TRBD2 matches 7 bases. In germline, CDR1 is SGHRS, CDR2 YFSETQ. V trimming: 0 bases; J trimming: 2 bases; junction bases outside the gene matches: 4. The length of the CDR3 is 15 residues. CDR3 sequence (DNA): TGCGCCAGCAGCTTGGCGGGGGGAGATCAAGAGACCCAGTACTTC. This encodes CASSLAGGDQETQYF.

The rearrangement uses TRBV28 and TRBJ1-2; tentatively, D is TRBD1 (5 bases). The CDR3 has 13 residues. Trimming removed 6 bases from V and 6 bases from J, with 14 bases in between. Germline V gene data show CDR1 as MDHEN and CDR2 as SYDVKM. The CDR3 is CASSYDRIHGYTF. The CDR3 DNA is TGTGCCAGCAGCTACGACAGAATCCATGGCTACACCTTC.

This clone has only a few counts. The chain carries TRBV6-1 and TRBJ2-5, with 13 bases that match TRBD2. The CDR3 length is 13 residues. Germline loops: CDR1 MNHNS, CDR2 SASEGT. The J segment lost 8 bases and the V segment lost 11 bases, leaving 8 bases of the junction unmatched. The CDR3: CAARLAGGVTQYF. CDR3 in DNA: TGTGCCGCAAGACTAGCGGGGGGAGTAACCCAGTACTTC.

This clone was observed once. The J gene is TRBJ2-2, the V gene TRBV5-6; D is possibly TRBD1 (5 bases). From germline, CDR1 is SGHDT and CDR2 YYEEEE. CDR3 length: 15 residues. V shed 0 bases and J shed 4 bases, with 10 bases lying between them. The CDR3 here is CASSLDRSRTGELFF. CDR3 bases: TGTGCCAGCAGCTTGGACAGGTCCCGCACCGGGGAGCTGTTTTTT.

J is TRBJ1-5 and V is TRBV9; TRBD1 agrees at 9 bases. Germline CDR1 and CDR2: SGDLS and YYNGEE. The CDR3 contains 15 residues. The V segment lost 5 bases and the J segment 1 base; nucleotides outside the gene matches: 4. The CDR3 nucleotides read TGTGCCAGCAGTACAGGACAGGGGAGCAATCAGCCCCAGCATTTT. The encoded protein is CASSTGQGSNQPQHF.

This clone has just one count. The V gene is TRBV10-2, the J gene TRBJ1-2; TRBD1 is a possible D gene (5 bases). CDR3 length equals 15 residues. The germline V gene encodes CDR1 WSHSY and CDR2 SAAADI. Trimming stripped 0 bases from V and 8 bases from J, with 16 bases between. The DNA of the CDR3 is TGCGCCAGCAGTGAGTCCAGTCGCGGGGGTCGCGGCTACACCTTC. This translates into CASSESSRGGRGYTF.

Worth noting for this clone: Other nucleotide sequences in the sample specify the same CDR3. The CDR3 region is CASSGGTGYGYTF. CDR3 nucleotide sequence: TGTGCCAGCAGTGGAGGGACAGGCTATGGCTACACCTTC. The genes are TRBV28 and TRBJ1-2; 8 nucleotides agree with TRBD1. Germline V gene lookup returns CDR1 MDHEN and CDR2 SYDVKM. After removal of 5 bases from V and 4 bases from J, the junction contained 3 bases not matched to a gene. The CDR3 consists of 13 residues.

The rearrangement joins TRBV18 to TRBJ1-1, with D possibly TRBD1 on 6 matching bases. The germline V gene encodes CDR1 KGHSH and CDR2 LQKENI. CDR3 length: 14 residues. Trimming stripped 2 bases from V and 10 bases from J, with 17 bases between. CDR3 sequence: CASSPIRAGEGAFF. CDR3 sequence (DNA): TGTGCCAGCTCACCAATCAGGGCAGGGGAAGGAGCTTTCTTT.